The rows below give T cell receptor beta chains drawn from one sample of a study of glioma-infiltrating T cells after dendritic cell vaccination. Some clones are missing from TCRdb's copy, which holds only in-frame ones; the method was immunoSEQ multiplex PCR. The sample has 50,000 to 80,000 clones; 80% to 85% are singletons. Sequenced here: blood, sampled before dendritic cell vaccination. These receptors all come from a human donor with glioblastoma. Both conserved end residues are part of each CDR3. A D gene is named only where the DNA matches it firmly. Clone size is shown for a subset of rows, as once, few, many or a class of expanded clone.

DNA | CDR3 | J | V | D | size
TGTGCCAGCAGCTTAGATCGGTTTCGCGGGGGGGCCTACGAGCAGTACTTC | CASSLDRFRGGAYEQYF | TRBJ2-7 | TRBV11-2 | TRBD2 | NA
TGTGCCAGTAGTGCCACCGGGACTAGCGGGGGGGGAAGAGATACGCAGTATTTT | CASSATGTSGGGRDTQYF | TRBJ2-3 | TRBV19 | TRBD2 | NA
TGTGCCAGCTCACCGACTAGCGGGTACCAAGAGACCCAGTACTTC | CASSPTSGYQETQYF | TRBJ2-5 | TRBV18 | TRBD2 | NA
TGTGCCAGCAGCTTATCAGGGACTGGTAAAGTACTGTTTTTT | CASSLSGTGKVLFF | TRBJ2-2 | TRBV13 | NA | few
TGTGCCAGCAGCGACCGAGCGGGGGGGATCTACGAGCAGTACTTC | CASSDRAGGIYEQYF | TRBJ2-7 | TRBV7-2 | TRBD2 | NA
TGTGCCAGCAAGATCGACTCCCTCTCCTACGAGCAGTACTTC | CASKIDSLSYEQYF | TRBJ2-7 | TRBV2 | NA | few
TGTGCCATCAGTGAGACAGAAGAGAACACTGAAGCTTTCTTT | CAISETEENTEAFF | TRBJ1-1 | TRBV10-3 | NA | few
TGCGCCAGCAGCTGGGAGACAGATACGCAGTATTTT | CASSWETDTQYF | TRBJ2-3 | TRBV5-1 | NA | NA
TGCAGCGTATCGGCCTACGCCCCAGGGACTGAAGCTTTCTTT | CSVSAYAPGTEAFF | TRBJ1-1 | TRBV29-1 | NA | once
TGTGCCAGTCTAGGGAGGAATCAGCCCCAGCATTTT | CASLGRNQPQHF | TRBJ1-5 | TRBV19 | NA | NA
TGCGCCAGCAGCTCAGCGGGGGCACTGAACACCGGGGAGCTGTTTTTT | CASSSAGALNTGELFF | TRBJ2-2 | TRBV5-1 | TRBD2 | few
TGTGCCAGCAACCGACAATGGGAAGCTTTCTTT | CASNRQWEAFF | TRBJ1-1 | TRBV6-6 | NA | NA
TGTGCCAGCAGTTTAAGGCCCCTCGCCAGGGTACGAAAAGCCACCATATATTTT | CASSLRPLARVRKATIYF | TRBJ1-3 | TRBV28 | NA | NA
TGTGCCACCAGCAGGGACAGGGCGGGGTATACGCAGTATTTT | CATSRDRAGYTQYF | TRBJ2-3 | TRBV15 | TRBD1 | NA
TGCAGCGTTGAAACTGCGACAGGGTCCGACGAGCAGTACTTC | CSVETATGSDEQYF | TRBJ2-7 | TRBV29-1 | TRBD1 | few
TGTGCCAGCAGCTTAGGCGGCCCTCGGTCTGGGGCCAACGTCCTGACTTTC | CASSLGGPRSGANVLTF | TRBJ2-6 | TRBV7-6 | NA | NA
TGTGCCAGCAGCTTAATATCGGGACAGGGTCCGTACGAGCAGTACTTC | CASSLISGQGPYEQYF | TRBJ2-7 | TRBV7-6 | TRBD1 | NA
TGTGCCACTGGAGGGGGGGGGTACGAGCAGTACTTC | CATGGGGYEQYF | TRBJ2-7 | TRBV6-5 | NA | NA
TGTGCCAGCAGCGCCCTTCCCGGGGGAGGGGAGTCTGGTGAAAAACTGTTTTTT | CASSALPGGGESGEKLFF | TRBJ1-4 | TRBV7-9 | NA | NA
TGTGCCAGCAGCATCGAAGAGGGCTATGGCTACACCTTC | CASSIEEGYGYTF | TRBJ1-2 | TRBV5-6 | NA | NA
TGTGCCAGCAGGAAGAGCTCCTATAATTCACCCCTCCACTTT | CASRKSSYNSPLHF | TRBJ1-6 | TRBV27 | NA | NA
TGTGCCAGCAGTTACGAGGGTAGTGTCACAGATACGCAGTATTTT | CASSYEGSVTDTQYF | TRBJ2-3 | TRBV6-5 | NA | once
TGTGCCAGCAGCTCGGGAGGACGTCCCTACGAGCAGTACTTC | CASSSGGRPYEQYF | TRBJ2-7 | TRBV11-3 | TRBD2 | once
TGTGCCAGCACCTCAGGACCGGGGGGGGTTTACGAGCAGTACTTC | CASTSGPGGVYEQYF | TRBJ2-7 | TRBV6-5 | TRBD2 | NA
TGTGCCAGCAGTCCGCAGGGGGCGAATTCACCCCTCCACTTT | CASSPQGANSPLHF | TRBJ1-6 | TRBV28 | TRBD1 | NA
TGTGCCTGGTCAATACAGGGTAGCACAGATACGCAGTATTTT | CAWSIQGSTDTQYF | TRBJ2-3 | TRBV30 | NA | once